The 22 T cell receptor beta chains reported below all come from one sample, sequenced in a study of blood T cell repertoires in COVID-19. The assay was immunoSEQ multiplex PCR, and TCRdb's table has in-frame clones only and misses some. The data hold a few hundred thousand clones, with roughly 91% observed a single time. What was sequenced was PBMCs or T cells enriched from blood (not recorded which). The receptors originated from a woman in her fifties or sixties who had been exposed to COVID-19.

The chain combines TRBV11-2 with TRBJ2-1; 12 nucleotides align to TRBD2. The CDR3 runs to 17 residues. The germline V gene has CDR1 SGHAT and CDR2 FQNNGV. V was pared by 5 bases and J by 5 bases, with 10 bases of the junction left unmatched. CDR3 DNA: TGTGCCAGCAGCCTGGGGACTCTAGCGGGGGGGCACAATGAGCAGTTCTTC. It encodes CASSLGTLAGGHNEQFF. The whole variable domain, remainder taken from reference TRBV11-2 and TRBJ2-1, is EAGVAQSPRYKIIEKRQSVAFWCNPISGHATLYWYQQILGQGPKLLIQFQNNGVVDDSQLPKDRFSAERLKGVDSTLKIQPAKLEDSAVYLCASSLGTLAGGHNEQFFGPGTRLTVL.

This clone turned up a few times. J is TRBJ2-1 and V is TRBV5-4, with a possible D match to TRBD1 (6 bases). V was cut by 6 bases and J by 0 bases, with 13 bases left in between. In germline, CDR1 is SGHNT, CDR2 YYREEE (reference sequence). This CDR3 is built from 15 residues. CDR3 sequence: CASTETGNSYNEQFF. The CDR3 region has the DNA TGTGCCAGCACCGAGACAGGAAACTCCTACAATGAGCAGTTCTTC.

This clone was seen a single time. The chain carries TRBV5-6 and TRBJ2-3; TRBD2 matches 10 bases. After removal of 7 bases from V and 4 bases from J, the junction contained 6 bases not matched to a gene. CDR1 is SGHDT, CDR2 YYEEEE, per germline. The CDR3 runs to 14 residues. The DNA of the CDR3 is TGTGCCAGCGGGTCTAGCGGGGGTGCAGATACGCAGTATTTT. The encoded protein is CASGSSGGADTQYF.

This clone showed up just once. The chain joins TRBV4-1 to TRBJ1-2; D is possibly TRBD1 (5 bases). Deletions cut 0 bases from V and 2 bases from J, with 10 bases between. CDR1 is MGHRA, CDR2 YSYEKL, per germline. CDR3 size: 15 residues. CDR3 in amino acids: CASSQDAGVNYGYTF. The CDR3 DNA is TGCGCCAGCAGCCAAGATGCGGGGGTAAACTATGGCTACACCTTC.

This sequence joins TRBV4-1 and TRBJ1-5, with a weak D call TRBD1 (6 bases). V lost 4 bases, J lost 5 bases, and 12 bases lay in between. The CDR3 has 14 amino acids. The V gene's germline CDR1 is MGHRA and CDR2 YSYEKL. CDR3 DNA sequence: TGCGCCAGCAGCCTCACAGGGTTAGATCAGCCCCAGCATTTT. Translation gives CASSLTGLDQPQHF.

This chain joins TRBV3-1 (or the pseudogene TRBV3-2) and TRBJ1-1; D unclear. This CDR3 has 12 amino acids. The germline V gene encodes CDR1 LGHDT and CDR2 YNNKEL (reference sequence). Trimming cost V 8 bases and J 1 base, with 8 bases left between them. Here the CDR3 DNA reads TGTGCCAGCGCGACGGGGAACACTGAAGCTTTCTTT. This gives the protein CASATGNTEAFF.

This chain's CDR3 is CSASVGGGNQPQHF. CDR3 coding DNA: TGCAGTGCTAGTGTGGGGGGAGGCAATCAGCCCCAGCATTTT. The chain employs TRBV20-1 and TRBJ1-5, with a tentative D call TRBD1 (5 bases). The CDR3 covers 14 residues. Germline-derived CDR1 and CDR2 are DFQATT and SNEGSKA (reference sequence). V lost 3 bases and J lost 2, with 11 bases in between.

CDR3 nucleotides: TGTGCCAGAAGCCCCCGGGACTCACTTCCGAGCGCTGAAGCTTTCTTT. Translated, it gives CARSPRDSLPSAEAFF. The chain has TRBV5-3 and TRBJ1-1; tentatively, D is TRBD1 (5 bases). TRBV5-3 is marked as an open reading frame, function uncertain. The V and J ends lost 4 bases and 6 bases respectively, with 22 bases between them. This CDR3 has 16 residues.

This chain connects TRBV11-2 to TRBJ2-5; 13 nucleotides match TRBD2. This CDR3 is built from 19 residues. Per the germline V gene, CDR1 is SGHAT and CDR2 is FQNNGV. The J segment lost 1 base and the V segment lost 5 bases, leaving 13 bases of the junction unmatched. The CDR3, as DNA: TGTGCCAGCAGCCCCCAGGGACTAGCGGGGACACCTCTCCAAGAGACCCAGTACTTC. This codes for CASSPQGLAGTPLQETQYF.

The chain combines TRBV19 with TRBJ1-1, with D tentatively TRBD1 (5 bases). The V gene lost 7 bases and the J gene lost 7 bases, with 13 bases spanning the gap. Germline CDR1 and CDR2: LNHDA and SQIVND (reference sequence). The CDR3 runs 12 residues. The CDR3 DNA reads TGTGCCAGTAAAGGGGTCAAGATTGAAGCTTTCTTT. Translated, it gives CASKGVKIEAFF. Variable domain in full (rest from reference TRBV19 and TRBJ1-1): DGGITQSPKYLFRKEGQNVTLSCEQNLNHDAMYWYRQDPGQGLRLIYYSQIVNDFQKGDIAEGYSVSREKKESFPLTVTSAQKNPTAFYLCASKGVKIEAFFGQGTRLTVV.

This chain connects TRBV28 to TRBJ1-2; no reliable D call. The V and J ends lost 5 bases and 1 base respectively, with 14 bases between them. The CDR3 is 15 residues long. Looked up from germline, CDR1 is MDHEN and CDR2 is SYDVKM. Written as DNA, the CDR3 is TGTGCCAGCAGTCCTGTGCCGACACTTAACTATGGCTACACCTTC. This gives the protein CASSPVPTLNYGYTF.

With regard to this clone: One end of the junction is discordant with germline, which a read error may explain. Other DNA sequences of this sample code for an identical CDR3. This chain uses TRBV6-4 with TRBJ1-6, with 8 bases that match TRBD1. The CDR3 length is 17 residues. The germline V gene encodes CDR1 MRHNA and CDR2 SNTAGT. The CDR3 DNA is TGTGCCAGCAGTGATCCCAATTGGACAGGGAATAATTCACCTCTCCACTTT. Protein: CASSDPNWTGNNSPLHF.

The CDR3 nucleotides read TGTGCCAGCAGCCCTGGACAGCTTCCTTACGAGCAGTACTTC. It specifies CASSPGQLPYEQYF. The chain has TRBV14 and TRBJ2-7; tentative D call: TRBD1 (6 bases). CDR1 is SGHDN, CDR2 FVKESK, per germline. CDR3 length: 14 residues. V gave up 4 bases and J gave up 4 bases, with 14 bases separating them.

The chain uses TRBV4-1 and TRBJ2-5; 8 bases are a match to TRBD2. J was trimmed by 5 bases and V by 4 bases; bases with no gene match: 15. Germline assignment: CDR1 MGHRA and CDR2 YSYEKL. This CDR3 spans 17 amino acids. In DNA form, the CDR3 reads TGCGCCAGCAGCCTTACCTTGGGACTAGTGGCCCCGGAGACCCAGTACTTC. Its protein product is CASSLTLGLVAPETQYF.

This clone was found once. The chain couples TRBV7-6 to TRBJ2-2, with unresolved D. Germline V lookup: CDR1 SGHVS, CDR2 FNYEAQ. The CDR3 length is 15 residues. Trimming pared 2 bases from V and 1 base from J, leaving 8 bases between. Here the CDR3 reads CASSLYTVNTGELFF. The CDR3 nucleotides read TGTGCCAGCAGCTTATATACAGTGAACACCGGGGAGCTGTTTTTT.

The CDR3 nucleotides are TGTGCCAGTAGTCCCAGTTTAAATATCTTTGGTTCACCCCTCCACTTT. Protein sequence: CASSPSLNIFGSPLHF. The chain has TRBV19 and TRBJ1-6; D uncertain. The CDR3 has 16 residues. The ends were cut back, 5 bases at V and 9 bases at J, with 20 bases in the middle. Germline lookup yields CDR1 LNHDA and CDR2 SQIVND (reference sequence).

Only one count was recorded for this clone. V and J are TRBV15 and TRBJ1-5, with 10 bases lining up with TRBD1. Germline loops: CDR1 LNHNV, CDR2 YYDKDF (reference sequence). The CDR3 is 14 amino acids. V trimming: 4 bases; J trimming: 5 bases; junction bases outside the gene matches: 2. This chain's CDR3 is CATSKTGGYQPQHF. In DNA form, the CDR3 reads TGTGCCACCAGCAAGACAGGGGGCTATCAGCCCCAGCATTTT. Supplemented by reference TRBV15 and TRBJ1-5, the full variable domain reads DAMVIQNPRYQVTQFGKPVTLSCSQTLNHNVMYWYQQKSSQAPKLLFHYYDKDFNNEADTPDNFQSRRPNTSFCFLDIRSPGLGDTAMYLCATSKTGGYQPQHFGDGTRLSIL.

This clone is a singleton in its sample. The rearrangement links TRBV5-5 to TRBJ1-5, with D unclear. The germline CDR1 and CDR2 sequences are SGHKS and YYEKEE (reference sequence). Deletions cut 1 base from V and 0 bases from J, with 11 bases between. The CDR3 extends over 16 amino acids. The CDR3 nucleotides are TGTGCCAGCAGCTTGCATCCGGTGTATAGCAATCAGCCCCAGCATTTT. Protein: CASSLHPVYSNQPQHF. The variable domain in full, with the rest retrieved from reference TRBV5-5 and TRBJ1-5, is DAGVTQSPTHLIKTRGQQVTLRCSPISGHKSVSWYQQVLGQGPQFIFQYYEKEERGRGNFPDRFSARQFPNYSSELNVNALLLGDSALYLCASSLHPVYSNQPQHFGDGTRLSIL.

The rearrangement uses TRBV24-1 and TRBJ1-1, with TRBD1 matching over 7 bases. The germline gives CDR1 KGHDR, CDR2 SFDVKD. This CDR3 has 14 residues. V trimming: 4 bases; J trimming: 4 bases; junction bases outside the gene matches: 5. This CDR3 is CATSDPGQSTEAFF. CDR3 bases: TGTGCCACCAGTGACCCGGGACAGTCCACTGAAGCTTTCTTT.

The chain is built from TRBV4-2 and TRBJ1-1; 10 bases are shared with TRBD1. In germline, CDR1 is LGHNA, CDR2 YNFKEQ. The J segment lost 5 bases and the V segment lost 3 bases, leaving 6 bases of the junction unmatched. The CDR3 loop spans 15 amino acids. The CDR3 protein is CASSQEGQGRTEAFF. For the CDR3, the DNA is TGTGCCAGCAGCCAGGAGGGACAGGGGCGAACTGAAGCTTTCTTT.

The chain combines TRBV14 with TRBJ2-5; 9 bases fit TRBD2. The CDR3 is made up of 15 amino acids. Germline CDR1 is SGHDN and CDR2 is FVKESK. The J segment lost 5 bases and the V segment lost 0 bases, leaving 4 bases of the junction unmatched. The CDR3 DNA reads as TGTGCCAGCAGCCAAGATAGCGGGGGAAGGGAGACCCAGTACTTC. Protein product: CASSQDSGGRETQYF.

In nucleotides, the CDR3 is TGTGCCTGGAGTGTGCCCCTGGACAGAGCTTTCTTT. This gives the protein CAWSVPLDRAFF. V gene TRBV30 combines with J gene TRBJ1-1; possible D gene TRBD1, 6 bases. V shed 0 bases and J shed 10 bases, with 12 bases lying between them. The CDR3 length is 12 residues. The germline V gene encodes CDR1 GTSNPN and CDR2 SVGIG (reference sequence). Full variable domain (outside the CDR3, taken from reference TRBV30 and TRBJ1-1): SQTIHQWPATLVQPVGSPLSLECTVEGTSNPNLYWYRQAAGRGLQLLFYSVGIGQISSEVPQNLSASRPQDRQFILSSKKLLLSDSGFYLCAWSVPLDRAFFGQGTRLTVV.